This T cell receptor beta chain was captured by sequencing in a study of T-cell memory formation after mild COVID-19. The CDR3 runs 16 residues. V shed 5 bases, J shed 9 bases, and the junction held 17 bases outside the gene matches. Germline-derived CDR1 and CDR2 are DFQATT and SNEGSKA (reference sequence). This clonotype appeared a few times. 5'RACE primed from the constant segment yielded TCR alpha and TCR beta cDNA libraries bearing sample barcodes and UMIs. TCRdb analysed the 5' RACE reads with MiXCR anew, one entry per CDR3 protein. The table lists 450,000 to 650,000 distinct CDR3 sequences, under 20% of them singletons.

The sequencing sample was made of PBMCs or a T cell subset sorted from them (not recorded which). This receptor was taken from an adult woman who had mild COVID-19 (a few samples of this study predate the infection). Cell type and time point are not known. J is TRBJ2-4 and V is TRBV20-1; 9 nucleotides agree with TRBD2. CDR3 region: CSAPPRLAGSGGIQYF. In DNA form, the CDR3 reads TGCAGTGCTCCCCCAAGGCTAGCGGGATCGGGGGGCATTCAGTACTTC.